In its sample, the clone carrying this T cell receptor beta chain was seen a few times. Its antigen is currently unknown. The length of the CDR3 is 15 residues. The germline CDR1 and CDR2 sequences are SGHTA and FQGNSA. V gave up 4 bases and J gave up 0 bases; unmatched junction bases: 3. All sorted populations exceeded 98% purity. This entry is derived from a study of beta chain features in type 1 diabetes. Study-level points and caveats: The naive, central memory and Treg TCRB repertoires of patients appeared to be more similar to one another than those of healthy donors. Type 1 diabetes patients had TCRB CDR3s that were shorter (moderately but significantly so) in all four CD4+ subsets. Shorter templates might be favored by PCR, and equally so in patients and in controls.

Expressed TCRB transcripts were sequenced because the entire RNA isolate underwent reverse transcription. Clones were sequenced by immunoSEQ multiplex PCR, and TCRdb holds only the in-frame ones, with some missing. This sample carries 300,000 to 400,000 clones, about 13% of them seen once, and the ten largest clones take about 0.015%. J is TRBJ2-1 and V is TRBV7-2; 7 bases map to TRBD1. This clonotype was obtained from a woman between 18 and 30 years old with type 1 diabetes. The specimen sequenced was naive CD4+ T cells from blood. DNA of the CDR3: TGTGCCAGCAGCTACAGGGGTAACTCCTACAATGAGCAGTTCTTC. Its protein is CASSYRGNSYNEQFF.